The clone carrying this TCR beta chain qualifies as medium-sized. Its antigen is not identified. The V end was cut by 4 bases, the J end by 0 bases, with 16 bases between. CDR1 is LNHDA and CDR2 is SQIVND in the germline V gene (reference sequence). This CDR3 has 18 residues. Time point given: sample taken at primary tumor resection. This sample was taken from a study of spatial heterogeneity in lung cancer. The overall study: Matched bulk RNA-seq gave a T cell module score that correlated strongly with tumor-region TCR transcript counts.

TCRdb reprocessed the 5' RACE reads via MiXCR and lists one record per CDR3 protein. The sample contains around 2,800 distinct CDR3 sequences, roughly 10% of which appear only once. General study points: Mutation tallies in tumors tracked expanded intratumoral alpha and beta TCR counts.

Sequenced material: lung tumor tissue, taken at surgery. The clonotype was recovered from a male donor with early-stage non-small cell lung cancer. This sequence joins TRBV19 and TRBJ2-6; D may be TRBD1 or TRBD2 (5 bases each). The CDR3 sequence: CASSSGRAGSSGANVLTF. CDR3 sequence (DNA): TGTGCCAGTAGTAGCGGGCGCGCAGGGAGCTCTGGGGCCAACGTCCTGACTTTC.